This T cell receptor beta chain was captured by sequencing in a study of cytomegalovirus exposure and HLA in healthy donors (TCRdb year 2017). In the study overall: In an earlier analysis of 550 to 750 of the donors, approximately 300 Gb of sequence data and 120 million or so unique TCR beta sequences from roughly 200 million T cells were reported. The genetic ancestry cluster associated with self-reported Caucasian donors included around 76% of the 398 genotyped donors. Because of strong linkage in the cohort, five DR-DQ haplotypes were treated as single units for association and clustering. A later analysis re-examined previously published TCR beta repertoires from more than 650 donors and added high-resolution HLA genotyping to investigate patterns of TCR occurrence. The study profiled the T cell repertoires of around 700 subjects by immunosequencing and related them to cytomegalovirus serostatus. Genome-wide SNP genotypes for about 60% of the roughly 670 donors were used in a later genetic analysis, which treated that subset as a discovery cohort. To predict cytomegalovirus infection status, the study brought together high-throughput TCR immunosequencing, statistical association of individual TCRs with disease status, and machine learning. All discovery cohort repertoires had been generated on a single sequencing platform. Donor age, sex, ethnicity and CMV serostatus were collected together with the repertoire data. An earlier analysis of more than 450 of the donors used high-throughput TCR beta sequencing to judge whether each TCR beta V gene segment behaved as functional or pseudogenic. In the later analysis, no new phenotypic data were used to find candidate immune exposures; instead, reliance was placed on TCR beta sequences and their occurrence across donors. The number of typed donors differed by locus: about 629-640 for A, B, C, DRB1 and DQB1; 500 to 550 for DQA1; 606 for DPA1; and about 450 for DPB1. Among roughly 400 genotyped donors of the cohort, an average of around 250,000 unique TCR beta nucleotide sequences was sequenced per donor, of which about 19% were non-productive. Besides the first cohort of under 700 subjects, a separate validation cohort made up of 95 to 150 different subjects was used. The aim of the study was to test whether cataloging public T cell receptors could identify signatures of past pathogen exposure. Roughly 300 gigabases of sequencing data and approximately 91 million unique TCR sequences made up an early release that covered approximately 620 HLA-typed donors. Class I and class II HLA loci were covered by the typing at four-digit resolution.

The library was obtained by the immunoSEQ multiplex PCR assay. For the multiplex PCR, a mixture combining 60 forward primers for TCR Vbeta segments and 13 reverse primers for TCR Jbeta segments was used. The CDR3 region of rearranged TCR beta genes was amplified from genomic DNA with a multiplex PCR assay. On the Illumina HiSeq System, the amplified TCR beta libraries were sequenced as 87-base-pair reads. The source study handled its data this way. A later analysis tallied 75 million to 95 million unique TCR beta chains across the 550 to 850 repertoires, and roughly 11 million of those chains were shared by two or more donors. A nearest-neighbor algorithm error-corrected the raw reads and collapsed the reads into unique sequences, merging closely related sequences to remove PCR and sequencing errors. CDR3 sequences were aligned to IMGT reference sequences to assign V, D and J gene segments. For a sequence to be retained, a match of at least six nucleotides was required to both a V gene segment and a J gene segment. A rearrangement was called productive if the CDR3 had no stop codons and remained in frame with V and J, and every other rearrangement was called non-productive. CDR3 was defined according to IMGT convention as the region running from the second conserved V-encoded cysteine to the conserved J-encoded phenylalanine. The earlier analysis of about 610 of the donors excluded any sequence lacking an unambiguous match to a single V gene segment. In an earlier analysis of 587 of the donors, V segments were called functional above 56.7% productive rearrangements and were called segregating when the between-donor standard deviation exceeded 5%. To diagnose cytomegalovirus status from the catalog of TCR beta chain sequences, a statistical classification framework was built. In a later analysis, TCR nucleotide sequences were compared against IMGT/GENE-DB human TR gene sequences so that V and J genes could be assigned. Using the TCRdist pipeline, a later analysis assigned CDR3 sequences along with most-parsimonious VDJ recombination scenarios. In a later analysis, each TCR beta chain was defined by its CDR3 amino acid sequence together with its V-gene family, and reads lacking a unique V-gene family were excluded. In a later analysis, around 600 highly shared, low-generation-probability nucleotide sequences were removed to address suspected cross-contamination and a sequencing artifact. In a later analysis, a clonal expansion index was calculated for each public chain from normalized within-repertoire ranks of inferred template counts. A later analysis computed generation probabilities with a VDJ recombination model fitted to out-of-frame rearrangements, and checked the results against IGoR. Hypergeometric tests were used in a later analysis to score TCR-TCR, TCR-HLA and TCR-CMV co-occurrence, with a repertoire-size bias correction applied to the TCR pairs. A later analysis estimated false discovery rates by permuting HLA or CMV assignments 20 times. In a later analysis, co-occurring TCRs were grouped using DBSCAN, and TCRdist sequence similarity was added for clustering within HLA-allele-positive subsets. Repertoires with fewer than 30,000 or more than 120,000 public chains, plus five repertoires with anomalous nucleotide sharing, were excluded from co-occurrence clustering. As stored in TCRdb, this immuneACCESS dataset retains in-frame rearrangements with V and J assigned. A fraction of the clones does not appear; measured against another copy, unresolved V genes explain less than half of the discrepancy, and the remainder lacks a known reason. The D gene and trimming were derived from the DNA, and the V and J assignments and clone size from that table. This sample is represented by approximately 100,000 clones; 65% to 85% of them were singletons. Clones ranked in the top ten supply 2.5% to 3% of the sample.

Remarks on this clone: The antigen it recognizes is unknown. Base qualities are not at hand, and no much larger clone is one base apart.

The germline V gene sets CDR1 to SQVTM and CDR2 to ANQGSEA. The CDR3 holds 11 amino acids from the cysteine to the phenylalanine. The DNA shown is the 33-base CDR3, in frame from base 1. The V end gives up 7 bases and the J end 5 bases, leaving 4 bases in the junction not matched to a gene. Findings and caveats that apply to the study as a whole: A later analysis associated 16,951 TCR beta sequences with specific HLA alleles at a false discovery rate of 0.05. A further reported finding was that TCR beta sequences accurately predicted the HLA-A and HLA-B alleles for most subjects in the first cohort. According to a later genetic analysis, donors in an Asian-associated ancestry cluster had fewer N-insertions in productive TCRs than the roughly 670-donor mean. The earlier analysis of nearly 600 of the donors excluded roughly 17 rarely observed V segments, including chromosome 9 orphons, because counts were too low. It was suggested by the authors that the approach could potentially be generalized to other disease states and immunological phenotypes. In an earlier analysis of more than 500 of the donors, most TCR beta V segments appeared in productive rearrangements about 87% or about 30% of the time, broadly matching IMGT annotations. When HLA alleles, especially DR and DQ, strongly co-occurred, attributing TCR associations to individual alleles was difficult. In a later analysis, the rate of TCR association differed among HLA loci, with DRB1 alleles having the most associated TCRs and HLA-C alleles having the fewest. A later genetic analysis associated a missense DCLRE1C variant with V-gene and J-gene trimming of TCR beta chains, and an independent cohort replicated the association. The 87-base-pair reads could not distinguish some IMGT-functional V segments, including TRBV6-2 and TRBV6-3, so those segments were excluded. In vitro tests confirmed that three of the cytomegalovirus-associated TCR beta chains recognize cytomegalovirus antigens. According to a later analysis, parvovirus B19, influenza, CMV and Epstein-Barr virus appeared linked to several top co-occurrence clusters. According to a later analysis, most CMV-associated TCR beta chains appeared to be HLA-restricted, and the HLA associations seemed to be driven largely by CMV exposure. Presence/absence analyses assumed roughly uniform sequencing depth across donors, an assumption that may not hold. Because HLA typing was missing for some donors at each locus, association tests included only the typed subset. Only TCR beta chains were sequenced in this cohort, and the absence of alpha or paired-chain data limited detectable features. Compared with equally common non-associated chains, HLA-associated TCR beta chains in a later analysis were more clonally expanded and had lower generation probabilities. While some public TCRs were present in many individuals, most TCR sequences turned up only very rarely across donors. CMV serostatus was the only immune exposure information available for the cohort. The study gave a list of about 160 TCR beta chains associated with cytomegalovirus. Correlated functional status among segregating V segments might be attributable to linkage disequilibrium, but an unknown experimental factor could not be ruled out. The classifier was reported to diagnose cytomegalovirus status with high specificity and sensitivity in both the original cohort and the validation cohort. A group of highly shared sequence variants was considered likely to be a technical artifact of the sequencing pipeline.

The cohort consisted of 650 to 700 healthy bone marrow donors. All cohort members were sampled while nominally healthy, although unrecorded immune exposures were likely present. The donor tested CMV seropositive, placing the donor among the 289 seropositive members of the cohort. A peripheral blood sample was collected from each donor, and TCR beta sequencing was performed on peripheral blood mononuclear cells. The Qiagen DNeasy Blood Extraction Kit was used to extract genomic DNA from the blood cell samples. This sequence originates from a male donor in good health and CMV-seropositive. The sample comprised PBMCs. The V gene is TRBV29-1 and the J gene is TRBJ2-7, with 8 middle bases fitting TRBD2. Read as DNA, the sequence is TGCAGCGCTGATAGCGGGAACGAGCAGTACTTC. This translates into CSADSGNEQYF.